A selection of T cell receptor beta chains follows, all from one sample in a study of CD8 T cells in Susac syndrome. TCRdb re-derived calls from the immunoSEQ multiplex PCR reads in MiXCR, one entry per CDR3 protein. This table has roughly 190,000 distinct CDR3 sequences, about 95% appearing once. Sequenced material: CD4+ T cells from PBMCs. The receptors derive from a human donor in good health. The CDR3 runs from the conserved cysteine through the conserved F or W. The D gene is left open where the match is weak. Size values are once, few and many counts, or a class for expanded clones, and some rows have none.

TRBV24-1	NA	TRBJ1-1	NA	TGTCCACAGGGTTCGAACACTGAAGCTTTCTTT	CPQGSNTEAFF
TRBV29-1	NA	TRBJ2-1	NA	TGCAGCGTTTGGACGCTCAAACGGAATGAGCAGTTCTTC	CSVWTLKRNEQFF
TRBV6-6	TRBD1	TRBJ1-5	NA	TGTGCCAGCGCAGGTATTACCGGACAGGACAATCAGCCCCAGCATTTT	CASAGITGQDNQPQHF
TRBV14	TRBD2	TRBJ2-3	NA	TGTGCCAGCAGCCAAGATCTAGCGGGAGTAGGAGATACGCAGTATTTT	CASSQDLAGVGDTQYF
TRBV15	TRBD2	TRBJ2-1	NA	TGTGCCACCAGCAGAGAATACCCCGGACTAGCAAACAATGAGCAGTTCTTC	CATSREYPGLANNEQFF
TRBV28	TRBD2	TRBJ2-1	NA	TGTGCCAGCACCTGGGAGGAGCGAGCGGGAGTTTTCCACAATGAGCAGTTCTTC	CASTWEERAGVFHNEQFF
TRBV20-1	TRBD1	TRBJ2-7	NA	TGCAGTGCGGGCCGGGACAGGTCCCTCCGTGAGCAGTACTTC	CSAGRDRSLREQYF
TRBV28	NA	TRBJ1-5	NA	TGTGCCAGCAGCCATAATAGGGTTCCGGGGACTCAGCCCCAGCATTTT	CASSHNRVPGTQPQHF
TRBV29-1	TRBD2	TRBJ2-1	NA	TGCAGCGTTGAAATAGCGGGAGGGGGCAATGAGCAGTTCTTC	CSVEIAGGGNEQFF
TRBV20-1	NA	TRBJ2-1	NA	TGCAGTGCTAGCGGGAGCGACAATGAGCAGTTCTTC	CSASGSDNEQFF
TRBV30	NA	TRBJ2-5	NA	TGTGCCTGGAGGATGACAGGGCGGGGGGAGACCCAGTACTTC	CAWRMTGRGETQYF
TRBV30	NA	TRBJ1-2	NA	TGTGCCTGGAGTGCCGGGACCTTCTATGGCTACACCTTC	CAWSAGTFYGYTF
TRBV20-1	NA	TRBJ2-3	NA	TGCAGTGCTAGTCCGGGATATACAGATACGCAGTATTTT	CSASPGYTDTQYF
TRBV20-1	NA	TRBJ2-3	NA	TGCAGTGCTAGAGTCGGCTACTACACAGATACGCAGTATTTT	CSARVGYYTDTQYF
TRBV3-1	TRBD2	TRBJ2-5	NA	TGTGCCAGCAGCCAAGGGGGACTAGCTGAGACCCAGTACTTC	CASSQGGLAETQYF
TRBV5-1	NA	TRBJ2-7	NA	TGCGCCAGCAGCTTTAACAGGGCCTACGAGCAGTACTTC	CASSFNRAYEQYF
TRBV29-1	NA	TRBJ1-2	once	TGCAGCGTTGAAGATGAGAGGTGGTATGGCTACACCTTC	CSVEDERWYGYTF
TRBV20-1	NA	TRBJ2-7	NA	TGCAGTGCTCCGCGGACAGCAGGGTACGAGCAGTACTTC	CSAPRTAGYEQYF
TRBV29-1	NA	TRBJ2-7	NA	TGCAGCGTTGTGGAGCCGGGGGAGCAGTACTTC	CSVVEPGEQYF
TRBV27	TRBD1	TRBJ2-3	NA	TGTGCCAGCAGTTTAATGGACAGGGGAGATACGCAGTATTTT	CASSLMDRGDTQYF
TRBV15	NA	TRBJ2-7	NA	TGTGCCACCAGCAGAGATCCCCAGGGGCAGAGAGAGCAGTACTTC	CATSRDPQGQREQYF
TRBV7-8	NA	TRBJ2-5	NA	TGTGCCAGCAGCTCCAGCCCAAGGAAAGAGACCCAGTACTTC	CASSSSPRKETQYF
TRBV7-2	TRBD2	TRBJ2-3	NA	TGTGCCAGCAGCTCCGGCGGGGGACTCTTAGTTACGCAGTATTTT	CASSSGGGLLVTQYF
TRBV10-3	TRBD2	TRBJ2-3	NA	TGTGCCATCAAAGTATCAGCGGGAGAGGAAGGTGGCACAGATACGCAGTATTTT	CAIKVSAGEEGGTDTQYF
TRBV20-1	TRBD2	TRBJ2-7	NA	TGCAGTGCTAGAGTAGCGGGTTTTAGCTCCTACGAGCAGTACTTC	CSARVAGFSSYEQYF
TRBV15	TRBD2	TRBJ2-1	NA	TGTGCCACCAGCAGAGGAACGGGACTAATCCAACATCAGTTCTTC	CATSRGTGLIQHQFF
TRBV29-1	TRBD2	TRBJ2-5	NA	TGCAGCGTTGGCGACCGAGCGGGAGGGCCCGAGACCCAGTACTTC	CSVGDRAGGPETQYF
TRBV20-1	TRBD1	TRBJ2-7	NA	TGCAGTGCTAACTCCGGGACAGGCCCCTACGAGCAGTACTTC	CSANSGTGPYEQYF
TRBV27	NA	TRBJ2-1	NA	TGTGCCAGCACCAGACGTGCAGGGATGGACAATGAGCAGTTCTTC	CASTRRAGMDNEQFF